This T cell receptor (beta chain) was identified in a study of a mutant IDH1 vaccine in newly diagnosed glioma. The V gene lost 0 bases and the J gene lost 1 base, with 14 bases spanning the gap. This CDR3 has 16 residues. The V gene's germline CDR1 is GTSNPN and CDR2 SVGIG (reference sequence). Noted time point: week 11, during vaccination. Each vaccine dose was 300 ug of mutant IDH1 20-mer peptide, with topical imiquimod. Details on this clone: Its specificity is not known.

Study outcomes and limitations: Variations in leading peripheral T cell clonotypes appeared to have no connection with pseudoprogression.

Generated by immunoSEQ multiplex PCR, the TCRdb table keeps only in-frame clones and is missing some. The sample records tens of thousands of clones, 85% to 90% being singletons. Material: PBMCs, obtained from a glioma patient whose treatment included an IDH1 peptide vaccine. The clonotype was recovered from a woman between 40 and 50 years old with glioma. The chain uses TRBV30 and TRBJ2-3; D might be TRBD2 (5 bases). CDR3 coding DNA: TGTGCCTGGAGTGTAGGCTCTAGCCGACGCACAGATACGCAGTATTTT. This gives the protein CAWSVGSSRRTDTQYF.